A selection of T cell receptor beta chains follows, all from one sample in a study of Ad26.COV2.S vaccination and SARS-CoV-2 variants. Sequenced by immunoSEQ multiplex PCR; TCRdb stores in-frame clones only, minus some. Here the sample spans approximately 300,000 clones, around four fifths being singletons. This specimen consisted of peripheral blood, obtained in a trial of Ad26.COV2.S vaccine versus placebo. These receptors all come from a person between 18 and 60 years old who received the Ad26.COV2.S COVID-19 vaccine or a placebo. CDR3s include the opening cysteine and the closing phenylalanine or tryptophan. The order of the fields is clone size, J gene, D gene, V gene, CDR3 DNA, CDR3 protein. D genes are given only for firm matches. Some rows have no size entry. The others give once, few or many, or a class for an expanded clone.

. | TRBJ2-7 | . | TRBV19 | TGTGCCAGTAGTATAGATCGTGACGGCTACTACGAGCAGTACTTC | CASSIDRDGYYEQYF
. | TRBJ1-2 | TRBD1 | TRBV7-2 | TGTGCCAGCAGCGCGGACAGGGGCCCCTATGGCTACACCTTC | CASSADRGPYGYTF
. | TRBJ1-3 | . | TRBV6-5 | TGTGCCAGCAGTTACGTGGCAGATGGAAACACCATATATTTT | CASSYVADGNTIYF
. | TRBJ2-4 | . | TRBV2 | TGTGCCAGCAGCCTCCGGGACCCAGGGCCCGCTAAAGGAAACATTCAGTACTTC | CASSLRDPGPAKGNIQYF
. | TRBJ2-7 | . | TRBV6-5 | TGTGCCAGCAGTTATCGGACCTCTTGGTACTTC | CASSYRTSWYF
. | TRBJ1-2 | . | TRBV3-1/TRBV3-2 | TGTGCCAGCAGCCAAGGGGGTAAGAGAGATGGCTACACCTTC | CASSQGGKRDGYTF
. | TRBJ1-1 | TRBD1 | TRBV3-1/TRBV3-2 | TGTGCCAGCAGCTCCGGGACAGATCACACTGAAGCTTTCTTT | CASSSGTDHTEAFF
. | TRBJ2-3 | TRBD1 | TRBV7-9 | TGTGCCAGCAGCTTATCTGGGACAGGCACAGATACGCAGTATTTT | CASSLSGTGTDTQYF
once | TRBJ2-7 | TRBD1 | TRBV28 | TGTGCCAGCAGGAGACAGGGTCAACGCGAGCAGTACTTC | CASRRQGQREQYF
. | TRBJ2-4 | TRBD2 | TRBV7-2 | TGTGCCAGCAGCCCCAGGACTAGCGGTGCTGATGCCAAAAACATTCAGTACTTC | CASSPRTSGADAKNIQYF
. | TRBJ1-2 | . | TRBV6-5 | TGTGCCAGCACCTCCCAGGGGAATGGCTACACCTTC | CASTSQGNGYTF
. | TRBJ1-4 | . | TRBV7-6 | TGTGCCAGCAGACCCGGGGAGGGGCCTAATGAAAAACTGTTTTTT | CASRPGEGPNEKLFF
. | TRBJ2-3 | TRBD2 | TRBV5-1 | TGCGCCAGCAGCTTCGGACTAGCGGGGGGGTCAGATACGCAGTATTTT | CASSFGLAGGSDTQYF
. | TRBJ2-7 | . | TRBV7-2 | TGTGCCAGCAGCTTAGAGCGCGTGTCCTACGAGCAGTACTTC | CASSLERVSYEQYF
. | TRBJ2-1 | . | TRBV27 | TGTGCCAGCAGTTTAGCGGGGGCGAAAAAAAATGAGCAGTTCTTC | CASSLAGAKKNEQFF
. | TRBJ2-7 | TRBD1 | TRBV18 | TGTGCCAGCTCACCACCCCAGGGGGCTTCCTACGAGCAGTACTTC | CASSPPQGASYEQYF
. | TRBJ1-1 | . | TRBV19 | TGTGCCAGTAGTGGGCGCCGGGACGGTGAAGCTTTCTTT | CASSGRRDGEAFF
. | TRBJ1-2 | . | TRBV5-1 | TGCGCCAGCAGCTTCTCCGGGGCTGGGGATGGCTACACCTTC | CASSFSGAGDGYTF
. | TRBJ1-2 | . | TRBV27 | TGTGCCAGCAGTTTTTGGGGAGAAGGGTATGGCTACACCTTC | CASSFWGEGYGYTF
. | TRBJ2-7 | . | TRBV4-1 | TGCGCCAGCAGCCAACTCTCGGACCTTTCCTACGAGCAGTACTTC | CASSQLSDLSYEQYF
. | TRBJ2-7 | TRBD1 | TRBV5-1 | TGCGCCAGCAGCCCCGGGACAGGCTTTGACGAGCAGTACTTC | CASSPGTGFDEQYF
few | TRBJ1-2 | TRBD1 | TRBV5-1 | TGCGCCAGCAGCTTGACTCCCCGTCAGGGGGCAACTAACTATGGCTACACCTTC | CASSLTPRQGATNYGYTF
. | TRBJ2-1 | . | TRBV19 | TGTGCCAGTAGTATAGCTCCCTACAATGAGCAGTTCTTC | CASSIAPYNEQFF
. | TRBJ1-5 | . | TRBV10-3 | TGTGCCATCAGTCCCCTCGGGGGGGGCAATCAGCCCCAGCATTTT | CAISPLGGGNQPQHF
. | TRBJ2-2 | . | TRBV27 | TGTGCCAGCAGTTTAGTAGCCCCCGGGGAGCTGTTTTTT | CASSLVAPGELFF
. | TRBJ1-2 | . | TRBV6-5 | TGTGCCAGCAGTAGCGACAAGAACTATGGCTACACCTTC | CASSSDKNYGYTF
. | TRBJ2-2 | TRBD2 | TRBV13 | TGTGCCAGCAGCTTAGAAGCTAGCGGGGGGGCCGACACCGGGGAGCTGTTTTTT | CASSLEASGGADTGELFF
. | TRBJ2-1 | . | TRBV7-9 | TGTGCCAGCAACACCCCCAAGGACAGTTACAATGAGCAGTTCTTC | CASNTPKDSYNEQFF
. | TRBJ1-2 | . | TRBV4-1 | TGCGCCAGCAGCCAAGCCCTTACTTCCGTCTATGGCTACACCTTC | CASSQALTSVYGYTF